This TCR beta chain was retrieved from a study of T cell responses to AZD1222 COVID-19 vaccine. Study-wide results and caveats: Elevations in Spike-specific TCR breadth and depth followed administration of two AZD1222 doses.

For this clone: What it recognizes is unknown.

Only in-frame clones appear in the TCRdb table, and some are missing; sequencing was by immunoSEQ multiplex PCR. The sample lists roughly 180,000 clones, roughly nine tenths seen once, with approximately 6.9% in the top ten. The clonotype was recovered from an adult in good health. The sequencing used peripheral blood, collected on day 0 of AZD1222 vaccination.

The DNA of the CDR3 is TGTGCCAGCAAGGGACACCGAGGGAATACTGAAGCTTTCTTT. Translation gives CASKGHRGNTEAFF. The V call is TRBV2, the J call TRBJ1-1; tentatively, D is TRBD1 (6 bases). This CDR3 is built from 14 residues. V was clipped by 7 bases and J by 5 bases, with 17 bases between them. Per the germline V gene, CDR1 is SNHLY and CDR2 is FYNNEI.